This T cell receptor (beta chain) was found in a study of regulatory T cells in long-lasting Graves disease. CDR3-region Arm-PCR and iRepertoire HTBI primers produced the TCR beta libraries. Using its own MiXCR run on the multiplex PCR reads, TCRdb lists one record per CDR3 protein. The profile shows about 470,000 distinct CDR3 sequences, roughly 20% of them singletons. Germline values: CDR1 SNHLY, CDR2 FYNNEI. V lost 5 bases and J lost 4, with 12 bases in between. The CDR3 runs to 14 residues. Stated time point: persistent/refractory GD, antithyroid drugs over 5 years with positive TRAb. The TCR library was prepared using RNA isolated from PBMCs.

The sequence was obtained from a female donor with Graves disease. The sample consisted of peripheral blood mononuclear cells (PBMCs), taken when the disease was refractory, from a patient treated with antithyroid drugs. The chain uses TRBV2 and TRBJ2-4; D is unresolved. The DNA of the CDR3 is TGTGCCAGCAGTCAGGACGGTGATAAAAACATTCAGTACTTC. Translation: CASSQDGDKNIQYF.